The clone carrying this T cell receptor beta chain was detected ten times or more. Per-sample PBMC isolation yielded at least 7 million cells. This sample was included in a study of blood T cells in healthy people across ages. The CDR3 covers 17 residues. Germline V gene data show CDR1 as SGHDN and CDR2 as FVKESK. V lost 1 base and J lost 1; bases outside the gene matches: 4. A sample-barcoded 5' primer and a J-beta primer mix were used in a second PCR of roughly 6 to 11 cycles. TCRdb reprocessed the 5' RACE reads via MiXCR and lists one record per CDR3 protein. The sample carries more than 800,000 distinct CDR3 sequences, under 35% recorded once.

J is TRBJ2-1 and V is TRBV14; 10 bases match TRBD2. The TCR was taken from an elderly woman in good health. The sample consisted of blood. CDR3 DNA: TGTGCCAGCAGCCAAGGGCCTAGCGGGGGTTCCTACAATGAGCAGTTCTTC. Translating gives CASSQGPSGGSYNEQFF. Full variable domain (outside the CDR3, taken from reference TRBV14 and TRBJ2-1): EAGVTQFPSHSVIEKGQTVTLRCDPISGHDNLYWYRRVMGKEIKFLLHFVKESKQDESGMPNNRFLAERTGGTYSTLKVQPAELEDSGVYFCASSQGPSGGSYNEQFFGPGTRLTVL.